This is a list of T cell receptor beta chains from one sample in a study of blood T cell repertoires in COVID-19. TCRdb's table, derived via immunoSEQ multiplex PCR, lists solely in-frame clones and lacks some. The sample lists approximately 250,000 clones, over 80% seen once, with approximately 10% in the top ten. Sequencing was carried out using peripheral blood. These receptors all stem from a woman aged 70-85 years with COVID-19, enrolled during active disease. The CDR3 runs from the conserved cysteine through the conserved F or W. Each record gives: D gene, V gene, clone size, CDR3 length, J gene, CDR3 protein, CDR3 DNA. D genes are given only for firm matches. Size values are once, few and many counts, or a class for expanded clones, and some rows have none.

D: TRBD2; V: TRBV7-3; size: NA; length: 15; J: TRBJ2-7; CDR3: CASSLSASGSYEQYF; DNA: TGTGCCAGCAGCTTATCGGCTAGCGGGTCCTACGAGCAGTACTTC
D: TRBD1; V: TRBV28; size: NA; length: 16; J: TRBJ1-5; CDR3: CASTPFIRDRGQPQHF; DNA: TGTGCCAGCACACCTTTTATACGAGACAGGGGGCAGCCCCAGCATTTT
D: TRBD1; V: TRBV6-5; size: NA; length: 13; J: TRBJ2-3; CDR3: CASSPPTGDTQYF; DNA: TGTGCCAGCAGCCCCCCGACAGGGGATACGCAGTATTTT
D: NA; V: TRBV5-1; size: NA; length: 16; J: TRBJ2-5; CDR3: CASSLGVGAYQETQYF; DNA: TGCGCCAGCAGCTTGGGTGTAGGGGCGTACCAAGAGACCCAGTACTTC
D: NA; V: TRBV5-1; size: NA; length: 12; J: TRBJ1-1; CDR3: CASSFQGGKAFF; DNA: TGCGCCAGCAGCTTTCAGGGAGGGAAGGCTTTCTTT
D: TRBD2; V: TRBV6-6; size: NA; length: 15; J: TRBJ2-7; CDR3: CASSYGLAGAYEQYF; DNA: TGTGCCAGCAGTTACGGTCTAGCGGGGGCATACGAGCAGTACTTC
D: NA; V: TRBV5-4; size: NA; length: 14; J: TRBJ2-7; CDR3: CASSLDRAGYEQYF; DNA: TGTGCCAGCAGCTTGGACAGGGCGGGCTACGAGCAGTACTTC
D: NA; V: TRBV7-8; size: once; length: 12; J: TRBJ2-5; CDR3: CASSPPGETQYF; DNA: TGTGCCAGCAGCCCACCCGGTGAGACCCAGTACTTC
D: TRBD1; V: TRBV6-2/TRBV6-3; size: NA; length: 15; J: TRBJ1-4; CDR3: CASSGQGATNEKLFF; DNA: TGTGCCAGCAGTGGACAGGGCGCAACTAATGAAAAACTGTTTTTT
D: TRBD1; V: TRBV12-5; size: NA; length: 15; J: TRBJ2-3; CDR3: CASGLGQGATDTQYF; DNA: TGTGCTAGTGGTTTGGGACAGGGGGCCACAGATACGCAGTATTTT
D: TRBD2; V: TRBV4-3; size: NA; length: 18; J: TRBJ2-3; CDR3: CASSQDGGLAASTDTQYF; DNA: TGCGCCAGCAGCCAAGACGGGGGACTAGCGGCGAGCACAGATACGCAGTATTTT
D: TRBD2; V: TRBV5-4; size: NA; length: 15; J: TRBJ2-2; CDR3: CASSGLAGGTGELFF; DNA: TGTGCCAGCAGTGGACTAGCGGGAGGCACCGGGGAGCTGTTTTTT
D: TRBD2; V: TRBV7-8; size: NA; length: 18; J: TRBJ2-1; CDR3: CASSLNIASGSIWNEQFF; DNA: TGTGCCAGCAGCTTAAATATCGCTAGCGGGAGTATCTGGAATGAGCAGTTCTTC
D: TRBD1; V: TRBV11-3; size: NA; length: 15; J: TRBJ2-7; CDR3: CASSLPGQGGDEQYF; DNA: TGTGCCAGCAGCTTACCGGGACAGGGTGGCGACGAGCAGTACTTC
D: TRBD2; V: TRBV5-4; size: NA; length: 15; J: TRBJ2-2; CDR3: CASSYGTSVTGELFF; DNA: TGTGCCAGCTCTTACGGGACTAGCGTAACCGGGGAGCTGTTTTTT
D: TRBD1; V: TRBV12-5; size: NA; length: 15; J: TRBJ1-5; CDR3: CASVTGGGSNQPQHF; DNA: TGTGCTAGTGTTACAGGGGGCGGGAGCAATCAGCCCCAGCATTTT
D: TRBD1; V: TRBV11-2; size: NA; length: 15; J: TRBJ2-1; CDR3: CASGGAGQGYNEQFF; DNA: TGTGCCAGCGGCGGAGCCGGACAGGGATACAATGAGCAGTTCTTC
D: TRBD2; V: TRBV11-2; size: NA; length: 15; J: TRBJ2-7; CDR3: CASSLVTSGSYEQYF; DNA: TGTGCCAGCAGCTTAGTAACTAGCGGCTCCTACGAGCAGTACTTC
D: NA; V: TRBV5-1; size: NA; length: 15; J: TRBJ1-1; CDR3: CASRAGHISNTEAFF; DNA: TGCGCCAGCAGAGCGGGGCACATCTCGAACACTGAAGCTTTCTTT
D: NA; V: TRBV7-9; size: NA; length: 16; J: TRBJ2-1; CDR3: CASSLGTVALGNEQFF; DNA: TGTGCCAGCAGCTTAGGGACTGTCGCCCTTGGCAATGAGCAGTTCTTC
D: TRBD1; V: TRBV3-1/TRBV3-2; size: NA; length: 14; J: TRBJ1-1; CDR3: CASSQRDRNTEAFF; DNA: TGTGCCAGCAGCCAACGGGACAGGAACACTGAAGCTTTCTTT
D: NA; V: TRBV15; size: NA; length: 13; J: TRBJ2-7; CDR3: CATSREEGREQYF; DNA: TGTGCCACCAGCAGAGAGGAGGGTCGCGAGCAGTACTTC
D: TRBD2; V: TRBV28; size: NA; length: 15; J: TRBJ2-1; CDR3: CASSSSGTRYNEQFF; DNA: TGTGCCAGCAGTTCTAGCGGGACTAGATACAATGAGCAGTTCTTC
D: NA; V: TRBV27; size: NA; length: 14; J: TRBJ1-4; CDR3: CASSTGRENEKLFF; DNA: TGTGCCAGCAGTACCGGGAGAGAAAATGAAAAACTGTTTTTT
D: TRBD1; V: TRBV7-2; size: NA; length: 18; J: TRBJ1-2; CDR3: CASSLAGTVTRSNYGYTF; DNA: TGTGCCAGCAGCTTAGCCGGGACAGTCACCCGTTCTAACTATGGCTACACCTTC
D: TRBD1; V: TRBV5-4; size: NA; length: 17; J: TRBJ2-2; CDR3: CASSPFMGQGFTGELFF; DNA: TGTGCCAGCAGCCCTTTTATGGGACAGGGGTTCACCGGGGAGCTGTTTTTT
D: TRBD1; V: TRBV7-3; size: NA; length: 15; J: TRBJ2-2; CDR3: CASSLRTGGTGELFF; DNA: TGTGCCAGCAGCTTAAGGACAGGGGGTACCGGGGAGCTGTTTTTT
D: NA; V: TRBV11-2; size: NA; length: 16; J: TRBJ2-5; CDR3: CASSLDSPTPRETQYF; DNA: TGTGCCAGCAGCTTAGATTCGCCGACCCCTAGGGAGACCCAGTACTTC
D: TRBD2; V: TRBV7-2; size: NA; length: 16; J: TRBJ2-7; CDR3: CASSLGSSGRAYEQYF; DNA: TGTGCCAGCAGCTTAGGGTCTAGCGGGAGGGCCTACGAGCAGTACTTC
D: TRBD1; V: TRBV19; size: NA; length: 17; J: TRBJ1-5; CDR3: CASSPATGTDSNQPQHF; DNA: TGTGCCAGTAGTCCAGCTACCGGGACAGATAGCAATCAGCCCCAGCATTTT
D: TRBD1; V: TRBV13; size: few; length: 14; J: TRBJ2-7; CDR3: CASSPGTGFHEQYF; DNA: TGTGCCAGCAGCCCCGGGACAGGGTTTCACGAGCAGTACTTC
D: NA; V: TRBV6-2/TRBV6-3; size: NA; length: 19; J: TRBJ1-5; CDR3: CASSYGGRTYTGSNQPQHF; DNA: TGTGCCAGCAGTTACGGGGGCAGAACCTACACCGGGAGCAATCAGCCCCAGCATTTT
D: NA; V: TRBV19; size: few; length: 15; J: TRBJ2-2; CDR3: CASSIGRRNTGELFF; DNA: TGTGCCAGTAGTATTGGCAGGCGTAACACCGGGGAGCTGTTTTTT
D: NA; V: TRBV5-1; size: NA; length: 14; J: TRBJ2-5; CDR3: CASSLWRTQETQYF; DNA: TGCGCCAGCAGCTTGTGGAGGACCCAAGAGACCCAGTACTTC
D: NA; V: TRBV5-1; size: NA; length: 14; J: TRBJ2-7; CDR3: CASSLGGQVHEQYF; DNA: TGCGCCAGCAGCTTGGGGGGCCAGGTACACGAGCAGTACTTC
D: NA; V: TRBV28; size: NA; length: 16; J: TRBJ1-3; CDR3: CASNKSLWSSGNTIYF; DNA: TGTGCCAGCAACAAATCGCTCTGGAGCTCTGGAAACACCATATATTTT
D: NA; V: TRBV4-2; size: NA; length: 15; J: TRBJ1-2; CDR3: CASSQESVSNYGYTF; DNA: TGTGCCAGCAGCCAAGAGTCAGTCTCTAACTATGGCTACACCTTC
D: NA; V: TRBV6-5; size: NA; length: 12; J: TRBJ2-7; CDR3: CASSSYSYEQYF; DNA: TGTGCCAGCAGTTCCTATTCCTACGAGCAGTACTTC
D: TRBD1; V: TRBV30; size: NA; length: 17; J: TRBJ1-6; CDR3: CAWSTPRDRGLKSPLHF; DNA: TGTGCCTGGAGTACCCCCCGGGACAGGGGGCTGAAGTCACCCCTCCACTTT
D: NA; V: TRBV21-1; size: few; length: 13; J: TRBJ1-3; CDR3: CASSTRAGNTIYF; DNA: TGTGCCAGCAGCACCCGAGCAGGAAACACCATATATTTT
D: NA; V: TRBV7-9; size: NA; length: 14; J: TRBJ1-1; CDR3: CASSFGALNTEAFF; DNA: TGTGCCAGCAGCTTCGGAGCCTTGAACACTGAAGCTTTCTTT
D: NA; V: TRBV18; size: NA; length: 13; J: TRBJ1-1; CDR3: CASSDIVFSEAFF; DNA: TGTGCCAGCTCAGATATAGTTTTCTCCGAAGCTTTCTTT
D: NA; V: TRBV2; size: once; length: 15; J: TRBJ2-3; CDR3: CASSDGAIRTDTQYF; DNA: TGTGCCAGCAGTGATGGAGCGATCCGCACAGATACGCAGTATTTT
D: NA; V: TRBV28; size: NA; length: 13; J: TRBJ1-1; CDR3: CASSPHLLSEAFF; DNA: TGTGCCAGCAGTCCGCATCTTTTGAGTGAAGCTTTCTTT
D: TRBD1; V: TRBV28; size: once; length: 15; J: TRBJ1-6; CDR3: CASSFQTGGNSPLHF; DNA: TGTGCCAGCAGTTTTCAGACAGGGGGTAATTCACCCCTCCACTTT
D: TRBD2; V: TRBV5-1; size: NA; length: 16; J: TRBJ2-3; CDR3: CASTTGQVGLADTQYF; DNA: TGCGCCAGCACCACAGGACAGGTTGGACTAGCGGATACGCAGTATTTT
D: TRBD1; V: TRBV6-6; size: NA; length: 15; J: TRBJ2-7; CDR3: CASRSGGQGSYEQYF; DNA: TGTGCCAGCAGATCCGGTGGACAGGGCTCCTACGAGCAGTACTTC
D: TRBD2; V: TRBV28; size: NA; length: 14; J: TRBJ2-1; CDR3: CASSLGLATNEQFF; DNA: TGTGCCAGCAGTTTAGGACTAGCAACTAATGAGCAGTTCTTC
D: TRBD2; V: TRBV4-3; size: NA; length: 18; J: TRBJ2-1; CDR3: CASSQTSGLAGSYNEQFF; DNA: TGCGCCAGCAGCCAAACGTCGGGACTAGCGGGCTCCTACAATGAGCAGTTCTTC
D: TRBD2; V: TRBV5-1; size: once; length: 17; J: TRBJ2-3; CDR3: CASNLVTSGTYTDTQYF; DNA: TGCGCCAGCAACTTAGTGACTAGCGGGACTTACACAGATACGCAGTATTTT
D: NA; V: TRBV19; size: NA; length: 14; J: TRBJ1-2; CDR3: CASSEPGVTYGYTF; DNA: TGTGCCAGTAGCGAACCCGGGGTTACCTATGGCTACACCTTC
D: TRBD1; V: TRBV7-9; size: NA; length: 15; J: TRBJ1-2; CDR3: CASSLALTGEYGYTF; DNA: TGTGCCAGCAGCTTAGCTTTAACAGGGGAGTATGGCTACACCTTC